The 13 T cell receptor beta chains listed next were all sequenced from one sample in a study of cytomegalovirus exposure and HLA in healthy donors. PCR employed 60 Vbeta and 13 Jbeta primers. Sequencing was performed with immunoSEQ multiplex PCR; in TCRdb, only in-frame clones are kept and a portion is missing. The sample carries 95,000 to 150,000 clones, more than 60% recorded once. The sequencing sample was made of PBMCs. The receptor set was obtained from a man aged 18 to 30 in good health and CMV-seronegative.

This chain joins TRBV30 and TRBJ1-2, with 7 bases matching TRBD1. CDR1 is GTSNPN and CDR2 is SVGIG in the germline V gene (reference sequence). CDR3 length equals 13 residues. Germline trimming cut 3 bases from V and 4 bases from J; bases unmatched to any gene: 5. DNA for the CDR3: TGTGCCTGGAGCGGCAGGGGGATCTATGGCTACACCTTC. It specifies CAWSGRGIYGYTF.

The chain joins TRBV6-1 to TRBJ2-1, with TRBD1 as a possible D gene (7 bases). Germline-derived CDR1 and CDR2 are MNHNS and SASEGT. Trimming pared 6 bases from V and 10 bases from J, leaving 19 bases between. The CDR3 has 14 residues. The CDR3 coding sequence is TGTGCCAGCAGCCTAAATTCAGGGGGGAGGGAGCAGTTCTTC. Translated, it gives CASSLNSGGREQFF.

The chain employs TRBV19 and TRBJ2-2; tentatively, D is TRBD2 (6 bases). The germline gives CDR1 LNHDA, CDR2 SQIVND (reference sequence). The CDR3 covers 16 residues. The germline V and J ends were trimmed by 1 base and 6 bases, with 15 bases remaining between them. This CDR3 reads CASSIGRRASAGELFF. The CDR3 nucleotides are TGTGCCAGTAGTATAGGCCGGAGGGCCTCGGCCGGGGAGCTGTTTTTT.

The V and J genes are TRBV5-6 and TRBJ2-3; 8 nucleotides match TRBD1. From germline, CDR1 is SGHDT and CDR2 YYEEEE. With 9 bases clipped from V and 4 bases from J, the junction kept 13 bases outside the gene matches. This CDR3 is built from 15 residues. The CDR3: CAILRGRYGPDTQYF. CDR3 DNA: TGTGCCATTCTCAGGGGGCGATACGGACCAGATACGCAGTATTTT.

CDR3 loop: CASKHQNTGELFF. CDR3 DNA: TGTGCCAGCAAACACCAGAACACCGGGGAGCTGTTTTTT. This chain connects TRBV27 to TRBJ2-2; no clear D gene. Germline loops: CDR1 MNHEY, CDR2 SMNVEV (reference sequence). V dropped 7 bases and J dropped 1 base, with 7 bases sitting between them. The CDR3 totals 13 residues.

This clone has just a few counts. The chain has TRBV4-1 and TRBJ2-5, with D possibly matching TRBD2 (6 bases). This CDR3 has 15 amino acids. Looked up from germline, CDR1 is MGHRA and CDR2 is YSYEKL. V gave up 4 bases and J gave up 5 bases, with 17 bases separating them. The CDR3 region is CASSPLPGGRETQYF. The CDR3 nucleotides read TGCGCCAGCAGCCCCTTACCCGGGGGAAGGGAGACCCAGTACTTC.

This chain links TRBV9 with TRBJ1-2; D may be TRBD1 (5 bases). Germline CDR1 reads SGDLS; CDR2 reads YYNGEE. The CDR3 length is 12 residues. In DNA, the CDR3 is TGTGCAAGTGGAGGGGCCAACTATGGCTACACCTTC. Amino acid sequence: CASGGANYGYTF.

The chain joins TRBV6-6 to TRBJ2-7; TRBD1 is a possible D gene (5 bases). Germline V gene data show CDR1 as MNHNY and CDR2 as SVGAGI (reference sequence). The CDR3 extends over 12 amino acids. Trimming removed 8 bases at V and 5 bases at J, with 13 bases between. This CDR3 reads CASGQGRNEQYF. The CDR3, as DNA: TGTGCCAGCGGCCAGGGTAGGAACGAGCAGTACTTC.

This chain connects TRBV7-9 to TRBJ1-2; maybe TRBD1 (6 bases). V lost 5 bases, J lost 4 bases, and 20 bases lay in between. This CDR3 is 16 amino acids long. Germline V gives CDR1 SEHNR, CDR2 FQNEAQ (reference sequence). CDR3 in amino acids: CASSGEQGPRPYGYTF. The CDR3 nucleotides read TGTGCCAGCAGCGGAGAACAGGGCCCGCGGCCCTATGGCTACACCTTC. The variable domain in full, with the rest retrieved from reference TRBV7-9 and TRBJ1-2, is DTGVSQNPRHKITKRGQNVTFRCDPISEHNRLYWYRQTLGQGPEFLTYFQNEAQLEKSRLLSDRFSAERPKGSFSTLEIQRTEQGDSAMYLCASSGEQGPRPYGYTFGSGTRLTVV.

The V call is TRBV5-7, the J call TRBJ1-1; 9 bases match TRBD1. TRBV5-7 has ORF status, its function being uncertain. Trimming cost V 4 bases and J 4 bases; bases outside gene matches: 11. The CDR3 has 16 amino acids. The CDR3: CASSLRDRAWSTEAFF. As DNA, the CDR3 is TGTGCCAGCAGCCTAAGGGACAGGGCGTGGAGCACTGAAGCTTTCTTT.

The chain recombines TRBV18 with TRBJ2-5; the match to TRBD1 covers 7 bases. Germline V gene sequence: CDR1 KGHSH, CDR2 LQKENI. Trimming at V came to 4 bases and at J to 3 bases, leaving 5 bases not matched to a gene. This CDR3 spans 14 amino acids. The DNA for the CDR3 is TGTGCCAGCTCACTAGACAGGGTCGAAGAGACCCAGTACTTC. This sequence encodes CASSLDRVEETQYF.

The V gene is TRBV7-8, the J gene TRBJ2-1; 7 nucleotides line up with TRBD2. Germline V gene lookup returns CDR1 SGHVS and CDR2 FQNEAQ. The junction had 10 bases not matched to a gene; V was cut back by 0 bases and J by 2 bases. The CDR3 consists of 18 residues. This chain's CDR3 is CASSLASLAGATYNEQFF. CDR3 bases: TGTGCCAGCAGCTTAGCGTCGTTGGCGGGAGCGACCTACAATGAGCAGTTCTTC.

The chain carries TRBV28 and TRBJ2-7, with TRBD1 matching 10 bases. The CDR3 totals 15 residues. The germline V gene has CDR1 MDHEN and CDR2 SYDVKM. Germline trimming cut 5 bases from V and 3 bases from J; bases unmatched to any gene: 7. In DNA form, the CDR3 reads TGTGCCAGCAGTCGAGGACAGGGGGAATTCTACGAGCAGTACTTC. Translating gives CASSRGQGEFYEQYF.